This T cell receptor beta chain derives from a study of control samples from healthy donors and cancer patients. This CDR3 is 15 amino acids long. Germline V CDR1 and CDR2: MDHEN, SYDVKM. V was trimmed by 6 bases and J by 2 bases, leaving 16 bases between them. Only in-frame clones appear in the TCRdb table, and some are missing; sequencing was by immunoSEQ multiplex PCR. The sample lists some 120,000 clones; about 94% were seen once. Sequencing was carried out using blood. The TCR comes from a man under 40 in good health. The rearrangement uses TRBV28 and TRBJ1-1, with D tentatively TRBD1 (6 bases). The CDR3, as DNA: TGTGCCAGCAGCAGCAGGGGACTCCGAAACACTGAAGCTTTCTTT. It is translated as CASSSRGLRNTEAFF.